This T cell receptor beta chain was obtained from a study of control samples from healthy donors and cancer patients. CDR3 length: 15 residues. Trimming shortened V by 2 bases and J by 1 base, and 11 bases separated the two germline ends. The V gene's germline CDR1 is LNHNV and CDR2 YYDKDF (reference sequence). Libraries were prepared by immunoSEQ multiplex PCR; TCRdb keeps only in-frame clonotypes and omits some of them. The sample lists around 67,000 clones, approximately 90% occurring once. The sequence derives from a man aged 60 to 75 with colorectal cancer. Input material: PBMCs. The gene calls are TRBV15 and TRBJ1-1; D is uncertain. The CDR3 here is CATSRKRAGNTEAFF. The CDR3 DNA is TGTGCCACCAGCAGAAAAAGGGCGGGGAACACTGAAGCTTTCTTT.